This T cell receptor beta chain emerged from a study of vaccination and CD4 T cells after COVID-19 (dated by TCRdb to between 2021 and 2022). Regarding the complete study: SARS-CoV-2 positivity had been established in the convalescent patients by nasal swab PCR, and mild disease was recorded in under ten of these patients and severe disease in one. The convalescent cohort comprised six males and four females, including two Hispanic individuals, seven Caucasians, two Asians and one multiracial person. Each participant got two doses of either the Pfizer-BioNTech BNT162b2 vaccine (n=8) or the Moderna mRNA-1273 vaccine (n=2). Post-COVID blood samples from convalescent patients were collected a median of 101 days after diagnosis, with a range of 35 to 161 days. Post-vaccine blood samples were collected a median of around 2.5 months after the second vaccine dose, ranging from about 13 to 241 days. The cultures were stimulated with overlapping spike peptide pools from SARS-CoV-2 and from the common cold coronaviruses HCoV-NL63, HCoV-OC43 and HCoV-229E. Control cultures received a CEFX viral epitope pool as the positive control, an HIV-1 Nef peptide pool as the negative control, or no peptide. In roughly nine COVID-19 convalescent patients and a handful of infection-naive healthy vaccine recipients, the spike-specific CD4+ TCR repertoire before mRNA vaccination was compared with the repertoire after mRNA vaccination. The full study reports these points: In convalescent patients, nearly all vaccine-specific clones (304 of 307) were found to be mono-reactive for SARS-CoV-2 spike rather than cross-reactive with common cold coronaviruses. The median number of SARS-CoV-2-reactive clonotypes rose from around 20 after infection to approximately 41 after vaccination, but the change was not significant. In convalescent patients, a median approximately 83% of post-vaccine SARS-CoV-2-reactive clones were detected only after vaccination, suggesting vaccine-specific priming. The number of convalescent patients in the study was relatively small, and the study did not examine early timepoints following natural infection.

The sample holds a few counts of this clonotype. Its cognate antigen has yet to be identified. No base quality information exists; no much larger clone differs at one position. Library preparation employed PCR. At the Johns Hopkins FTIC core, DNA from the cultured CD4+ T cells underwent TCR sequencing with the Oncomine TCR Beta short-read assay. The QIAamp micro DNA kit was used to extract genomic DNA from the cultured CD4+ T cells. Oncomine TCR Beta libraries from cultured CD4+ T cells were pooled using unique dual indexes and sequenced on an Illumina iSeq 100. The original pipeline was this. Non-productive sequences were removed, and CDR3s not starting with C, not ending with F or W, or shorter than 7 amino acids were discarded. The MANAFEST web application identified antigen-specific clonotypes by comparing peptide-stimulated wells against reference wells and other culture wells. An FDR below 0.05, an odds ratio above 5, and a productive frequency above 0.1% in at least two of three replicate wells were required for clones to be considered positive. Cross-reactive clonotypes were defined as significantly expanded in both SARS-CoV-2 spike wells and at least one common cold coronavirus spike condition. CDR3 homology was assessed with Levenshtein distances (stringdist) and unrooted phylogenetic trees (ape) in R version 3.6.1. The public sequencing data were trimmed at Q25 with fastp and processed into clonotypes with MiXCR by TCRdb, which kept only in-frame beta chains. Rows merge per CDR3 protein into single entries with the most common DNA and genes. The authors' filters were not applied to this entry. In all, the sample holds about 10,000 distinct CDR3 sequences, and 29% of those were seen once. About 22% of the sample lies in the top ten.

From the germline V gene (reference sequence), CDR1 is DFQATT and CDR2 is SNEGSKA. The CDR3 starts with the cysteine, ends with the phenylalanine, and has 14 residues. The only DNA kept is the CDR3, 42 bases in frame from the first base. V is pared back by 3 bases and J by 5 bases, with 16 bases lying between the germline termini. The treatment or condition label here, explained by the study, means: approximately nine-day PBMC culture with coronavirus spike peptide pools or control peptides (ViraFEST assay). The ViraFEST assay, used in the study, expanded antigen-specific T cells with peptide pools and then identified the expanded clonotypes through TCR sequencing. The convalescent patients' positive SARS-CoV-2 PCR tests were from March to December 2020, which was before the Alpha, Beta and Delta variants emerged in the United States. Each well held roughly 2.2 million PBMCs cultured in IMDM containing roughly 5% human AB serum and around 9.2 IU/ml IL-2, with 7.5 to 10 ug/ml peptide pools added. On days 3 and 7, half of the culture medium was replaced with fresh IL-2-containing medium. Once the cells had been in culture for about 10 days, the EasySep CD4+ T cell isolation kit was used to isolate CD4+ T cells by negative selection. PBMCs were separated from whole blood using Ficoll-Paque Plus gradient centrifugation and then either used fresh or cryopreserved at -140C. In general, triplicate wells were set up for every culture condition.

Material: cultured CD4+ T cells from blood. The clonotype originates from a human donor with COVID-19. The rearranged segments are TRBV20-1 and TRBJ1-1, and TRBD1 may be the D gene, going by 5 matching bases. Here is the DNA: TGCAGTGCTAGGGTTGGGGCATCGGGGACTGAAGCTTTCTTT. It is translated as CSARVGASGTEAFF.